The 30 T cell receptor beta chains below were found in one sample sequenced in a study of blood T cell repertoires in COVID-19. Sequencing was performed with immunoSEQ multiplex PCR; in TCRdb, only in-frame clones are kept and a portion is missing. Of some 96,000 clones listed, around four fifths are singletons. The sequenced sample was peripheral blood. The receptors shown here come from a human donor in a cohort sampled during active COVID-19.

The chain is built from TRBV27 and TRBJ1-2; 8 bases align to TRBD1. This CDR3 has 14 residues. In germline, CDR1 is MNHEY, CDR2 SMNVEV (reference sequence). With 5 bases clipped from V and 4 bases from J, the junction kept 6 bases outside the gene matches. The DNA for the CDR3 is TGTGCCAGCAGTCCTCCGGGACAGGCCTATGGCTACACCTTC. This translates into CASSPPGQAYGYTF.

This clone was recorded many times. The chain joins TRBV30 to TRBJ2-7; D may be TRBD1 (5 bases). The CDR3 extends over 11 amino acids. The ends were cut back, 2 bases at V and 6 bases at J, with 8 bases in the middle. Germline assignment: CDR1 GTSNPN and CDR2 SVGIG (reference sequence). The CDR3: CAWSQDSEQYF. Here the CDR3 DNA reads TGTGCCTGGAGTCAAGACAGCGAGCAGTACTTC.

V gene TRBV7-2 combines with J gene TRBJ1-4; D unresolved. CDR3 length equals 14 residues. The germline V gene has CDR1 SGHTA and CDR2 FQGNSA. Trimming shortened V by 1 base and J by 7 bases, and 10 bases separated the two germline ends. As DNA, the CDR3 is TGTGCCAGCAGCTTAGGAGGGTCCCGTGAAAAACTGTTTTTT. Translating gives CASSLGGSREKLFF.

The rearrangement uses TRBV30 and TRBJ2-7; TRBD1 matches at 9 bases. CDR1 GTSNPN and CDR2 SVGIG come from the germline V gene (reference sequence). This CDR3 has 14 residues. The ends lost 0 bases at V and 5 bases at J; junction bases unmatched: 5. The DNA for the CDR3 is TGTGCCTGGAGTGTAATGGGACAGGGCGACGAGCAGTACTTC. Protein sequence: CAWSVMGQGDEQYF.

The sample holds a few counts of this clone. The chain employs TRBV28 and TRBJ1-1; D remains unclear. The germline CDR1 and CDR2 sequences are MDHEN and SYDVKM. This CDR3 comprises 15 residues. V was clipped by 6 bases and J by 1 base, with 15 bases between them. This CDR3 is CASSPMGGKNTEAFF. CDR3 DNA: TGTGCCAGCAGCCCTATGGGAGGGAAGAACACTGAAGCTTTCTTT.

J is TRBJ2-1 and V is TRBV19, with D perhaps matching TRBD2 (6 bases). Trimming pared 10 bases from V and 4 bases from J, leaving 17 bases between. In germline, CDR1 is LNHDA, CDR2 SQIVND (reference sequence). The CDR3 loop spans 14 amino acids. CDR3 coding DNA: TGTGCCACCCTTCCGGCTAGCGAGTACAATGAGCAGTTCTTC. The encoded protein is CATLPASEYNEQFF.

CDR3 residues: CASSPGQITNEKLFF. The CDR3 DNA reads TGTGCCAGCTCACCCGGACAGATAACTAATGAAAAACTGTTTTTT. The chain employs TRBV18 and TRBJ1-4; weak D call: TRBD1 (6 bases). CDR3 size: 15 residues. V lost 3 bases and J 1 base, leaving 9 bases between the germline ends. CDR1 is KGHSH and CDR2 is LQKENI in the germline V gene.

The gene calls are TRBV19 and TRBJ2-2; possibly TRBD2 for D (6 bases). V was cut by 5 bases and J by 2 bases, with 18 bases left in between. Germline V gene sequence: CDR1 LNHDA, CDR2 SQIVND (reference sequence). The CDR3 spans 17 residues. CDR3 region: CASSSPVGRLNTGELFF. The DNA for the CDR3 is TGTGCCAGTAGTTCCCCGGTCGGGAGACTAAACACCGGGGAGCTGTTTTTT.

The rearrangement uses TRBV5-5 and TRBJ1-2; no firm D call. The V gene lost 1 base and the J gene lost 8 bases, with 15 bases spanning the gap. The CDR3 extends over 14 amino acids. Germline CDR1 SGHKS, CDR2 YYEKEE (reference sequence). Here the CDR3 reads CASSLLAAPVGYTF. CDR3 DNA: TGTGCCAGCAGCTTGTTGGCGGCCCCGGTGGGCTACACCTTC.

The gene calls are TRBV7-2 and TRBJ2-2; D gene uncertain. Trimming stripped 3 bases from V and 6 bases from J, with 11 bases between. CDR1 and CDR2 from the germline V gene are SGHTA and FQGNSA. The CDR3 extends over 14 amino acids. For the CDR3, the DNA is TGTGCCAGCAGCTTCCGTATGGGCCCCGGGGAGCTGTTTTTT. This encodes CASSFRMGPGELFF.

The CDR3 DNA reads TGTGCCATCAGTGGACAGGGTGAGAGCACTGAAGCTTTCTTT. Translating gives CAISGQGESTEAFF. The rearrangement links TRBV10-3 to TRBJ1-1; 7 bases agree with TRBD1. Germline values: CDR1 ENHRY, CDR2 SYGVKD. The CDR3 is made up of 14 amino acids. V shed 4 bases and J 4 bases; nucleotides not matched to a gene: 6.

The V and J genes are TRBV7-3 and TRBJ1-1; 9 nucleotides match TRBD1. The germline gives CDR1 SGHTA, CDR2 FQGTGA. The V gene end was trimmed by 5 bases and the J gene end by 4 bases; junction bases not matched to a gene: 8. The CDR3 has 15 residues. The CDR3 DNA sequence: TGTGCCAGCAGCGGTCAGGGACAGGGTCCCACTGAAGCTTTCTTT. As protein: CASSGQGQGPTEAFF.

The chain joins TRBV11-2 to TRBJ1-1; the D gene is possibly TRBD1 (5 bases). The CDR3 spans 14 residues. Germline loops: CDR1 SGHAT, CDR2 FQNNGV. The V and J ends lost 7 bases and 0 bases respectively, with 12 bases between them. The CDR3 nucleotides are TGTGCCAGCACCACGACAGCTCTGAACACTGAAGCTTTCTTT. Amino acids: CASTTTALNTEAFF. The full variable domain, in which reference TRBV11-2 and TRBJ1-1 provide the parts outside the CDR3, is EAGVAQSPRYKIIEKRQSVAFWCNPISGHATLYWYQQILGQGPKLLIQFQNNGVVDDSQLPKDRFSAERLKGVDSTLKIQPAKLEDSAVYLCASTTTALNTEAFFGQGTRLTVV.

The chain joins TRBV19 to TRBJ1-5; 8 nucleotides line up with TRBD1. Germline trimming cut 3 bases from V and 8 bases from J; bases unmatched to any gene: 9. CDR3 length: 15 amino acids. Germline-derived CDR1 and CDR2 are LNHDA and SQIVND (reference sequence). The DNA of the CDR3 is TGTGCCAGTAGTATCGGACAGGGAGTTTTTAAGCCCCAGCATTTT. Encoded protein: CASSIGQGVFKPQHF.

The genes are TRBV19 and TRBJ2-5, with D maybe TRBD1 (6 bases). CDR1 is LNHDA and CDR2 is SQIVND in the germline V gene (reference sequence). V lost 4 bases, J lost 1 base, and 16 bases lay in between. The CDR3 loop spans 16 amino acids. DNA of the CDR3: TGTGCCAGTAGTAATCTTGGGACAATCTTCCAAGAGACCCAGTACTTC. Protein product: CASSNLGTIFQETQYF. The full variable domain, its missing parts supplied by reference TRBV19 and TRBJ2-5, is DGGITQSPKYLFRKEGQNVTLSCEQNLNHDAMYWYRQDPGQGLRLIYYSQIVNDFQKGDIAEGYSVSREKKESFPLTVTSAQKNPTAFYLCASSNLGTIFQETQYFGPGTRLLVL.

J is TRBJ1-5 and V is TRBV5-1, with D hard to call. The V and J ends lost 0 bases and 6 bases respectively, with 10 bases between them. Germline-derived CDR1 and CDR2 are SGHRS and YFSETQ. The length of the CDR3 is 14 residues. Here the CDR3 reads CASSLDGGRQPQHF. CDR3 bases: TGCGCCAGCAGCTTGGATGGAGGACGTCAGCCCCAGCATTTT. Full variable domain (remainder filled in from reference TRBV5-1 and TRBJ1-5): KAGVTQTPRYLIKTRGQQVTLSCSPISGHRSVSWYQQTPGQGLQFLFEYFSETQRNKGNFPGRFSGRQFSNSRSEMNVSTLELGDSALYLCASSLDGGRQPQHFGDGTRLSIL.

The chain joins TRBV4-1 to TRBJ2-5; 11 nucleotides match TRBD2. The V gene's germline CDR1 is MGHRA and CDR2 YSYEKL. The junction had 7 bases not matched to a gene; V was cut back by 3 bases and J by 4 bases. This CDR3 is 16 amino acids long. CDR3 loop: CASSQGTSGGPETQYF. DNA of the CDR3: TGCGCCAGCAGCCAGGGTACTAGCGGGGGCCCAGAGACCCAGTACTTC.

The V gene is TRBV6-5, the J gene TRBJ1-5; 9 bases map to TRBD1. The CDR3 covers 13 residues. V lost 6 bases and J lost 6; bases outside the gene matches: 3. The germline V gene encodes CDR1 MNHEY and CDR2 SVGAGI. The CDR3 loop reads CASRDRGSQPQHF. CDR3 nucleotides: TGTGCCAGCAGGGACAGGGGAAGTCAGCCCCAGCATTTT.

Here the CDR3 DNA reads TGTGCCACCAGGGGACAGGGGGCCACCGGGGAGCTGTTTTTT. As protein: CATRGQGATGELFF. V gene TRBV6-5 combines with J gene TRBJ2-2, with 12 bases matching TRBD1. In germline, CDR1 is MNHEY, CDR2 SVGAGI. The CDR3 contains 14 residues. With V trimmed by 10 bases and J by 4 bases, 4 bases remained unmatched.

This clone has a count of ten or more. The chain combines TRBV6-1 with TRBJ1-6, with 7 nucleotides matching TRBD1. Per germline, CDR1 MNHNS and CDR2 SASEGT. The V gene end was trimmed by 0 bases and the J gene end by 5 bases; junction bases not matched to a gene: 4. The CDR3 extends over 16 amino acids. DNA for the CDR3: TGTGCCAGCAGTGAAGCCCCGGGACAGAATAATTCACCCCTCCACTTT. This translates into CASSEAPGQNNSPLHF.

The rearrangement joins TRBV6-4 to TRBJ2-3; D ambiguous. In germline, CDR1 is MRHNA, CDR2 SNTAGT. CDR3 length equals 15 residues. V dropped 5 bases and J dropped 3 bases, with 15 bases sitting between them. The CDR3 spells CASSLTSGGTDTQYF. The DNA for the CDR3 is TGTGCCAGCAGTTTAACCTCAGGTGGAACAGATACGCAGTATTTT.

This chain links TRBV11-3 with TRBJ2-1; TRBD2 matches 8 bases. The V gene's germline CDR1 is SGHNT and CDR2 YENEEA. V was pared by 0 bases and J by 9 bases, with 4 bases of the junction left unmatched. The CDR3 covers 14 residues. The chain's CDR3 is CASSLDPTSGEQFF. DNA for the CDR3: TGTGCCAGCAGCTTAGACCCCACTAGCGGTGAGCAGTTCTTC.

V usage is TRBV7-2 and J usage is TRBJ2-2; 9 bases are shared with TRBD2. Trimming cost V 5 bases and J 2 bases; bases outside gene matches: 6. The CDR3 consists of 16 residues. The germline gives CDR1 SGHTA, CDR2 FQGNSA. CDR3 sequence reads: CASSPRGGRNTGELFF. For the CDR3, the DNA is TGTGCCAGCAGCCCGCGGGGGGGCCGTAACACCGGGGAGCTGTTTTTT.

The chain combines TRBV7-6 with TRBJ2-2; D may be TRBD2 (7 bases). The CDR3 spans 16 residues. Per the germline V gene, CDR1 is SGHVS and CDR2 is FNYEAQ. V dropped 5 bases and J dropped 4 bases, with 17 bases sitting between them. The CDR3 region is CASSPSQRGGTGELFF. The CDR3 bases are TGTGCCAGCAGCCCTTCCCAGAGGGGGGGCACCGGGGAGCTGTTTTTT.

V and J are TRBV28 and TRBJ1-2, with D tentatively TRBD1 (6 bases). The CDR3 covers 15 residues. Between the trimmed V and J ends, which lost 7 bases and 2 bases, there was a span of 17 bases. Germline lookup yields CDR1 MDHEN and CDR2 SYDVKM. The CDR3 region has the DNA TGTGCCAGCACTGGGGGCCGGCAGGGAAACTATGGCTACACCTTC. This gives the protein CASTGGRQGNYGYTF.

This clone came up once. CDR3 amino acids: CASSLDSPTDTQYF. The CDR3 coding sequence is TGCGCCAGCAGCTTGGACAGCCCCACAGATACGCAGTATTTT. The rearrangement links TRBV5-1 to TRBJ2-3; D unresolved. Germline V gene lookup returns CDR1 SGHRS and CDR2 YFSETQ. This CDR3 is 14 amino acids long. V lost 0 bases, J lost 2 bases, and 7 bases lay in between.

The chain has TRBV19 and TRBJ2-3; tentatively, D is TRBD1 (6 bases). The V gene lost 6 bases and the J gene lost 2 bases, with 12 bases spanning the gap. Germline CDR1 reads LNHDA; CDR2 reads SQIVND (reference sequence). The CDR3 is 14 residues long. The CDR3 bases are TGTGCCAGTAGCGCTACAGGGAACACAGATACGCAGTATTTT. It codes for CASSATGNTDTQYF.

The CDR3 region has the DNA TGTGCCAGCAGCCAGACAGTCACAGATACGCAGTATTTT. Translated: CASSQTVTDTQYF. The V and J genes are TRBV3-1 (or the pseudogene TRBV3-2) and TRBJ2-3; possible D gene TRBD1, 5 bases. CDR1 is LGHDT, CDR2 YNNKEL, per germline (reference sequence). The V end was cut by 3 bases, the J end by 2 bases, with 6 bases between. The CDR3 contains 13 residues.

The chain employs TRBV19 and TRBJ2-3, with TRBD2 matching 13 bases. Germline lookup yields CDR1 LNHDA and CDR2 SQIVND (reference sequence). CDR3 length: 16 amino acids. Germline trimming cut 4 bases from V and 1 base from J; bases unmatched to any gene: 2. The CDR3 here is CASSRTSGGGTDTQYF. CDR3 nucleotide sequence: TGTGCCAGTAGTAGGACTAGCGGGGGTGGCACAGATACGCAGTATTTT.

This clone has a single count. The chain has TRBV19 and TRBJ2-1, with TRBD1 matching over 8 bases. The J segment lost 1 base and the V segment lost 6 bases, leaving 8 bases of the junction unmatched. CDR3 length equals 16 residues. Germline V gene sequence: CDR1 LNHDA, CDR2 SQIVND (reference sequence). CDR3 in amino acids: CASRVTGEVSYNEQFF. The CDR3 bases are TGTGCCAGTAGGGTGACAGGGGAAGTGTCCTACAATGAGCAGTTCTTC.